The 13 T cell receptor beta chains listed next were all sequenced from one sample in a study of T cells in Graves' hyperthyroidism and ophthalmopathy. The TCR beta CDR3 regions underwent amplification using RNA transcripts as the source. Initially, a first-round RT-PCR of the TCR CDR3 employed the HTBI primer set. Using its own MiXCR run on the multiplex PCR reads, TCRdb lists one record per CDR3 protein. The data show 490,000 or so distinct CDR3 sequences, with 40% to 50% seen just once and about two fifths held by the top ten. Material for sequencing was peripheral blood or thyroid tissue (not recorded which). These receptors were collected from an adult woman with Graves' disease, either hyperthyroidism or ophthalmopathy (not recorded which).

In its sample, this clonotype was seen once. For the CDR3, the DNA is TGTGCCACCAGTGATTCGACAGGCTATGGCTACACCTTC. Translating it yields CATSDSTGYGYTF. This chain joins TRBV24-1 and TRBJ1-2, with a tentative D call TRBD1 (6 bases). Germline V CDR1 and CDR2: KGHDR, SFDVKD. CDR3 length: 13 amino acids. The V end was cut by 2 bases, the J end by 4 bases, with 7 bases between.

The V gene is TRBV10-3, the J gene TRBJ2-7, with a weak D call TRBD2 (5 bases). The germline CDR1 and CDR2 sequences are ENHRY and SYGVKD. This CDR3 region has 10 residues. DNA for the CDR3: TGTGTAGTTGGGGAGAACGAGCAGTACTTC. It yields the protein CVVGENEQYF.

This sequence joins TRBV6-1 and TRBJ2-3, with 10 bases that match TRBD1. V lost 5 bases and J lost 7; bases outside the gene matches: 9. In germline, CDR1 is MNHNS, CDR2 SASEGT. The CDR3 extends over 15 amino acids. CDR3 sequence (DNA): TGTGCCAGCAGTACCCCGGGACAGGGGCCATATACGCAGTATTTT. Protein sequence: CASSTPGQGPYTQYF.

This clonotype has a handful of counts. The V call is TRBV10-2, the J call TRBJ1-5, with 8 bases that match TRBD1. The CDR3 extends over 14 amino acids. Germline V CDR1 and CDR2: WSHSY, SAAADI. Trimming removed 6 bases from V and 7 bases from J; junction bases left unmatched: 8. For the CDR3, the DNA is TGCGCCAGCAGGAAGACAGGGGTGGAACAGCCCCAGCATTTT. This codes for CASRKTGVEQPQHF.

The gene calls are TRBV4-1 and TRBJ2-5, with D uncertain. The CDR3 runs to 15 residues. Trimming stripped 0 bases from V and 1 base from J, with 9 bases between. Per the germline V gene, CDR1 is MGHRA and CDR2 is YSYEKL. The DNA of the CDR3 is TGCGCCAGCAGCCAAGAGTCGGAGACCCAAGAGACCCAGTACTTC. Translation: CASSQESETQETQYF.

This clonotype was seen more than once but under ten times. This may stem from a read error, because a much larger clone lies one nucleotide away. The gene calls are TRBV14 and TRBJ2-5; D call uncertain. The germline V gene has CDR1 SGHDN and CDR2 FVKESK. The CDR3 extends over 15 amino acids. The CDR3 loop reads CAGSQGMLYQETQYF. CDR3 DNA: TGTGCCGGCAGCCAAGGGATGTTGTACCAAGAGACCCAGTACTTC.

The CDR3 region is CSARDLANYGAGREQYF. The CDR3 bases are TGCAGTGCTAGAGATTTAGCCAATTATGGGGCGGGACGCGAGCAGTACTTC. This chain joins TRBV20-1 and TRBJ2-7; TRBD2 might be the D (6 bases). Trimming took off 0 bases at V and 6 bases at J, with 24 bases between the two ends. CDR1 and CDR2 (germline): DFQATT, SNEGSKA (reference sequence). The CDR3 totals 17 residues.

This clonotype was detected ten times or more. Written as DNA, the CDR3 is TGCGCCAGCAGCCCCTTTGGGGAGACTGAAGCTTTCTTT. Translated, it gives CASSPFGETEAFF. The chain links TRBV5-1 to TRBJ1-1, with D uncertain. Deletions cut 4 bases from V and 5 bases from J, with 12 bases between. There are 13 residues in the CDR3. CDR1 SGHRS and CDR2 YFSETQ come from the germline V gene. Complete variable domain (other parts from reference TRBV5-1 and TRBJ1-1): KAGVTQTPRYLIKTRGQQVTLSCSPISGHRSVSWYQQTPGQGLQFLFEYFSETQRNKGNFPGRFSGRQFSNSRSEMNVSTLELGDSALYLCASSPFGETEAFFGQGTRLTVV.

This chain joins TRBV7-9 and TRBJ2-7; 7 bases align to TRBD1. Trimming took 3 bases from V and 0 from J; bases not matched to a gene: 5. The CDR3 extends over 15 amino acids. In germline, CDR1 is SEHNR, CDR2 FQNEAQ (reference sequence). CDR3 protein: CASSLTGPSSYEQYF. CDR3 nucleotide sequence: TGTGCCAGCAGCTTGACAGGGCCGAGCTCCTACGAGCAGTACTTC.

V is TRBV29-1 and J is TRBJ2-7; D perhaps matches TRBD1 (6 bases). This CDR3 is 15 amino acids long. The germline V gene has CDR1 SQVTM and CDR2 ANQGSEA. Trimming removed 2 bases from V and 1 base from J, with 15 bases in between. The CDR3 loop is CSVETGSELSYEQYF. DNA for the CDR3: TGCAGCGTTGAAACAGGGAGTGAGCTATCCTACGAGCAGTACTTC.

In its sample, this clonotype was seen once. This chain links TRBV10-3 with TRBJ1-6; D is unclear. CDR1 and CDR2 (germline): ENHRY, SYGVKD. V shed 4 bases and J shed 5 bases, with 12 bases lying between them. The CDR3 sequence is 15 residues long. CDR3 in amino acids: CAISAPPGNNSPLHF. The CDR3 DNA is TGTGCCATCAGTGCTCCACCCGGGAATAATTCACCCCTCCACTTT.

On this clonotype: At one boundary the junction diverges from the germline segment, which might be a read error. The genes are TRBV2 and TRBJ1-1, with D uncertain. The CDR3 has 9 amino acids. Per the germline V gene, CDR1 is SNHLY and CDR2 is FYNNEI. CDR3 nucleotide sequence: TGTGCCAGCAGGCCTCCATTTGTCTTT. Translating gives CASRPPFVF.

This clonotype was observed at least ten times. CDR3 in DNA: TGTGCCAGCAGTGATGACAGGGGGCACGATTTCCAAGAGACCCAGTACTTC. Residues: CASSDDRGHDFQETQYF. J is TRBJ2-5 and V is TRBV5-8; TRBD1 matches 10 bases. The CDR3 has 17 residues. Germline CDR1 SGHTS, CDR2 YDEGEE. Unmatched junction bases numbered 11, after V lost 5 bases and J lost 1 base.